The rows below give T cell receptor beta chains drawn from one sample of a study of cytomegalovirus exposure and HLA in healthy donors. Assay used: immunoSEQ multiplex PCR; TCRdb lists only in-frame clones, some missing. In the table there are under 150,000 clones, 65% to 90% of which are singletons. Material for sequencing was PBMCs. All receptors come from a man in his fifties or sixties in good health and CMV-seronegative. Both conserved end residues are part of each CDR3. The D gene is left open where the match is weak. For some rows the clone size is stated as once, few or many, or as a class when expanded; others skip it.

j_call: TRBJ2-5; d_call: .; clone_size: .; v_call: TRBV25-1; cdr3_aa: CASREGGDQYF; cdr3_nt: TGTGCCAGCAGGGAGGGTGGGGACCAGTACTTC
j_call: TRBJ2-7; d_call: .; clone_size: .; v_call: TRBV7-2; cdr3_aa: CASSFVMSEQYF; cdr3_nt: TGTGCCAGCAGCTTCGTAATGAGCGAGCAGTACTTC
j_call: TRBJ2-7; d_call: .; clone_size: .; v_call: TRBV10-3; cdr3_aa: CAISEVRGRRSYEQYF; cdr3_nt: TGTGCCATCAGTGAGGTAAGGGGAAGGCGGTCCTACGAGCAGTACTTC
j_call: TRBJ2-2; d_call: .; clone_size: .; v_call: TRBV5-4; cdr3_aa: CASSLIGAETGELFF; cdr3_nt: TGTGCCAGCAGCTTGATTGGAGCCGAGACCGGGGAGCTGTTTTTT
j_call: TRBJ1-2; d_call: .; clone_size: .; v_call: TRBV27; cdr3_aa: CASRTFFSTNYGYTF; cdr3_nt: TGTGCCAGCAGGACATTCTTTTCCACTAACTATGGCTACACCTTC
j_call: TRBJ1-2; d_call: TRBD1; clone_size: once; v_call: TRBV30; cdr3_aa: CAWRPFAGTGYGYTF; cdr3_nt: TGTGCCTGGAGACCTTTCGCCGGGACAGGGTATGGCTACACCTTC
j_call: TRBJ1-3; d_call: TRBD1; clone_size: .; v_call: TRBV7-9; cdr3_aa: CASSLRQGDSGNTIYF; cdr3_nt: TGTGCCAGCAGCTTAAGGCAGGGGGACTCTGGAAACACCATATATTTT
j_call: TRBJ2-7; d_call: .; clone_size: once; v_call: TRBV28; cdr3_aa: CASSPPGRGREQYF; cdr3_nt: TGTGCCAGCAGTCCTCCCGGGAGGGGGCGAGAGCAGTACTTC
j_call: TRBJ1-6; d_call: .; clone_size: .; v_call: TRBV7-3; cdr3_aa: CASSRQPNSPLHF; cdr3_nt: TGTGCCAGCAGCCGACAGCCTAATTCACCCCTCCACTTT
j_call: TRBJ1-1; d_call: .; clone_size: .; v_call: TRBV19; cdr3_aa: CASSIGGNTEAFF; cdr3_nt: TGTGCCAGTAGTATAGGAGGGAATACTGAAGCTTTCTTT
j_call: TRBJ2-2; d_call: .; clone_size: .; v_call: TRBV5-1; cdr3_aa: CASSSTGNTGELFF; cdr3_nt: TGCGCCAGCAGCTCTACAGGAAACACCGGGGAGCTGTTTTTT
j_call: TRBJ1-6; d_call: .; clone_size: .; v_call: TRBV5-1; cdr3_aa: CASSLLGPRSSYNSPLHF; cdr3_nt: TGCGCCAGCAGCTTGCTAGGTCCCCGGAGCTCCTATAATTCACCCCTCCACTTT
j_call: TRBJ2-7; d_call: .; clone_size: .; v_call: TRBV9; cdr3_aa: CASSVFSEGPYEQYF; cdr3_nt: TGTGCCAGCAGCGTTTTCTCGGAGGGTCCCTACGAGCAGTACTTC
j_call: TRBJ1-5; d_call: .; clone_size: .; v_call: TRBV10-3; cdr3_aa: CAISGDNNQPQHF; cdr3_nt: TGTGCCATCAGTGGGGACAACAATCAGCCCCAGCATTTT
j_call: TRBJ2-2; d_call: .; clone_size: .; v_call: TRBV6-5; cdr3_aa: CASSYAEFGELFF; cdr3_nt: TGTGCCAGCAGTTACGCCGAGTTCGGGGAGCTGTTTTTT